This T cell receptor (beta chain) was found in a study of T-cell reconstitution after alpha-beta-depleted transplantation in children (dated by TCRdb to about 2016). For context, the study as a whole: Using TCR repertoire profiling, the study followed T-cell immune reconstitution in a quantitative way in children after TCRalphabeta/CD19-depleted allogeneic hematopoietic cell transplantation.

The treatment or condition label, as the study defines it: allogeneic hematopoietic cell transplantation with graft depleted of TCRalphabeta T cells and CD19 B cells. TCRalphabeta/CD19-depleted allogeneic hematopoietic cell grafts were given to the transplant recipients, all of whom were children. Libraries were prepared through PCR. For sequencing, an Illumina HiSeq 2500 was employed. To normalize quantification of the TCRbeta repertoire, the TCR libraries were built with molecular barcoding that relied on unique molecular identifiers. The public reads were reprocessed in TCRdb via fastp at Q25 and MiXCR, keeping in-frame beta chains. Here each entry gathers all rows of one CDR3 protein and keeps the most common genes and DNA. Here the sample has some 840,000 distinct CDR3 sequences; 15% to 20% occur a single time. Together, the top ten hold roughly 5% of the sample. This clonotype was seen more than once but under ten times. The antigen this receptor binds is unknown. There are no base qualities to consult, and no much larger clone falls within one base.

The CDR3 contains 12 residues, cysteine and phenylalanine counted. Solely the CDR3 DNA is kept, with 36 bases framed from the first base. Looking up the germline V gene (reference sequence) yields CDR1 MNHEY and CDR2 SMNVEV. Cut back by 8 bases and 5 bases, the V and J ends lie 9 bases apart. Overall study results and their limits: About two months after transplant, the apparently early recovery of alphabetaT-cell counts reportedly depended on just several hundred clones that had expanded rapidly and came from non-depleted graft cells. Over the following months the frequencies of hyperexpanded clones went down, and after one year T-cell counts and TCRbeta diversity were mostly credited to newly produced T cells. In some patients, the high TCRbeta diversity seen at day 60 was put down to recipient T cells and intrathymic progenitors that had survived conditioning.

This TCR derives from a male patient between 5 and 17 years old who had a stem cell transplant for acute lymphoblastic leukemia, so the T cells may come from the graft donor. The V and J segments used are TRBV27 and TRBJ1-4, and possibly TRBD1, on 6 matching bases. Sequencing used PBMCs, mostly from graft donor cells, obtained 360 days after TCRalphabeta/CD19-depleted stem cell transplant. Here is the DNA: TGTGCCAGCCGGACAGCAAATGAAAAACTGTTTTTT. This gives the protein CASRTANEKLFF.